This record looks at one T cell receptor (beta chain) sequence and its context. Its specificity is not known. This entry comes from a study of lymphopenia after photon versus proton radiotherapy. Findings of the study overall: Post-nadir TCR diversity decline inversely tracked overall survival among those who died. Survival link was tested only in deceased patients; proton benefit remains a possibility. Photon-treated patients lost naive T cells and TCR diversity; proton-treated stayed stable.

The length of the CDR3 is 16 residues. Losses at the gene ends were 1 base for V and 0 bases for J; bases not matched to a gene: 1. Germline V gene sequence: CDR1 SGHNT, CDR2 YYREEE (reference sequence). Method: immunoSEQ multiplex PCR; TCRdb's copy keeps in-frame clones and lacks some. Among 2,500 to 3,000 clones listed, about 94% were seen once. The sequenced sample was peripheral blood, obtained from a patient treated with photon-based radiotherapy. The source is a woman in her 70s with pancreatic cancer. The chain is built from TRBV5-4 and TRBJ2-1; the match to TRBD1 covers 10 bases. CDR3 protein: CASSLRTGGSYNEQFF. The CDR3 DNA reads TGTGCCAGCAGCTTGAGGACAGGGGGCTCCTACAATGAGCAGTTCTTC.